This T cell receptor beta chain was obtained from a study of blood T cell repertoires in COVID-19. Trimming removed 3 bases from V and 3 bases from J, with 6 bases in between. Per the germline V gene, CDR1 is SGHAT and CDR2 is FQNNGV. This CDR3 has 12 amino acids. Repertoires were generated with immunoSEQ multiplex PCR, while TCRdb's copy carries only in-frame clones and drops some. The table has some 420,000 clones, 75% to 90% seen once. Cohort assignment relied on participant-reported clinical history. V and J are TRBV11-2 and TRBJ2-7, with D possibly TRBD1 on 5 matching bases. The clonotype originates from a man aged 25-45 years who had recovered from COVID-19. Input material: PBMCs or T cells enriched from blood (not recorded which). The CDR3 sequence is CASSLTDYEQYF. CDR3 sequence (DNA): TGTGCCAGCAGCTTGACAGACTACGAGCAGTACTTC.